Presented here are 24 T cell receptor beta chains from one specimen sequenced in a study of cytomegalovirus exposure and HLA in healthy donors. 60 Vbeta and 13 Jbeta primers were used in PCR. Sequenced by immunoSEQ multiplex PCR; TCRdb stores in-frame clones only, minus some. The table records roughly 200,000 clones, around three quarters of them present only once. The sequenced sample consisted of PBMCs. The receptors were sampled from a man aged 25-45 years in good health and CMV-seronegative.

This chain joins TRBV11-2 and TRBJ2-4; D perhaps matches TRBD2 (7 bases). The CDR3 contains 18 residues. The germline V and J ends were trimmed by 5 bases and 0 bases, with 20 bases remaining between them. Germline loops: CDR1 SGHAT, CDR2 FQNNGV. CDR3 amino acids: CASSGGGGAQIAKNIQYF. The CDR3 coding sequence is TGTGCCAGCAGCGGGGGGGGCGGAGCCCAAATAGCCAAAAACATTCAGTACTTC. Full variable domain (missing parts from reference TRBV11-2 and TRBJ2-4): EAGVAQSPRYKIIEKRQSVAFWCNPISGHATLYWYQQILGQGPKLLIQFQNNGVVDDSQLPKDRFSAERLKGVDSTLKIQPAKLEDSAVYLCASSGGGGAQIAKNIQYFGAGTRLSVL.

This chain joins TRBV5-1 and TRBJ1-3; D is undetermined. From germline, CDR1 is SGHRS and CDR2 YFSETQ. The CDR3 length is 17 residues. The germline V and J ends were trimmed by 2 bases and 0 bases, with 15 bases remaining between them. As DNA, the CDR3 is TGCGCCAGCAGCTTAGGGAGCCACGCTAGCTCTGGAAACACCATATATTTT. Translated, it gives CASSLGSHASSGNTIYF.

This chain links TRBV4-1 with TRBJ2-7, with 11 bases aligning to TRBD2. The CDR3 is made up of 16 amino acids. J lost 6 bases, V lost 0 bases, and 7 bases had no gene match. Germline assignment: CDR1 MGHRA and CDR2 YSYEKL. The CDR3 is CASSQDPGTSGGEQYF. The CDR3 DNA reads TGCGCCAGCAGCCAAGATCCGGGGACTAGCGGTGGCGAGCAGTACTTC.

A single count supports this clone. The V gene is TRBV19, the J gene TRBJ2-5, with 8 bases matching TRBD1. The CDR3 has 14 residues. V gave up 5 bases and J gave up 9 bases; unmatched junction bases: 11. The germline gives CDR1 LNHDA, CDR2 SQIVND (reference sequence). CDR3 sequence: CASSQDQGATAQYF. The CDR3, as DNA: TGTGCCAGTAGTCAAGATCAGGGGGCGACGGCCCAGTACTTC.

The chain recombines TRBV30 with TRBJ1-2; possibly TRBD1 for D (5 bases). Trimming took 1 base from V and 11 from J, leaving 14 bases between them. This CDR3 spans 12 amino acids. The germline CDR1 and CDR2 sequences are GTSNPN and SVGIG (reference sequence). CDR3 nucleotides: TGTGCCTGGAGTGATCGGGGACTGTGGTACACCTTC. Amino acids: CAWSDRGLWYTF.

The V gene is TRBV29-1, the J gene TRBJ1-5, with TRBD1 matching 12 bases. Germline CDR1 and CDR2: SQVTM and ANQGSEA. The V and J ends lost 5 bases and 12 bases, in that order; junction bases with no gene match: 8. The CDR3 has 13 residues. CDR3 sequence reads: CSVTGTGGSVQHF. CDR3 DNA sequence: TGCAGCGTTACCGGGACAGGGGGCTCTGTCCAGCATTTT.

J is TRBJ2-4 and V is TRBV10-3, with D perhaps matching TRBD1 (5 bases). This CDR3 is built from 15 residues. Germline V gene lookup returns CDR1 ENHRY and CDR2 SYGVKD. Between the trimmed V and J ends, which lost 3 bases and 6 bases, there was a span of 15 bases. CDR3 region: CAISETTEWRNIQYF. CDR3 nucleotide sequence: TGTGCCATCAGTGAAACGACAGAGTGGAGAAACATTCAGTACTTC.

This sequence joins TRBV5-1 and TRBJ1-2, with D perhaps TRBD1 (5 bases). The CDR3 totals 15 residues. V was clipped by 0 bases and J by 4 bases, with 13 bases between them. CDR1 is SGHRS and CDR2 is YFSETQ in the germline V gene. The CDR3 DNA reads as TGCGCCAGCAGCTTGGATTCCCAGGGTGGCTATGGCTACACCTTC. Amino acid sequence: CASSLDSQGGYGYTF.

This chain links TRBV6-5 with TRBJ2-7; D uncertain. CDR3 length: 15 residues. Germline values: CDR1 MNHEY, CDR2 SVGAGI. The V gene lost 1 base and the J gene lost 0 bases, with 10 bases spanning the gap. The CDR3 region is CASSYLRSSSYEQYF. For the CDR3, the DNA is TGTGCCAGCAGTTACTTGAGATCGAGCTCCTACGAGCAGTACTTC.

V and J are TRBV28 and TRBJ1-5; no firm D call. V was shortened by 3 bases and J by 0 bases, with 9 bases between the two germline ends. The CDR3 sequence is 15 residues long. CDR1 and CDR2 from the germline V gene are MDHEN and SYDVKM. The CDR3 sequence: CASSFGDYSNQPQHF. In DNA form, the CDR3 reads TGTGCCAGCAGTTTTGGAGACTATAGCAATCAGCCCCAGCATTTT.

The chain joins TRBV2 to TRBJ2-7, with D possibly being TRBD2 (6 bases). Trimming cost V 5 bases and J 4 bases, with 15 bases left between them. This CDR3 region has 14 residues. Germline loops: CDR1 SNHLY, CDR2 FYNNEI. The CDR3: CASSPRETLYEQYF. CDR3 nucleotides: TGTGCCAGCAGTCCGCGGGAAACTCTTTACGAGCAGTACTTC.

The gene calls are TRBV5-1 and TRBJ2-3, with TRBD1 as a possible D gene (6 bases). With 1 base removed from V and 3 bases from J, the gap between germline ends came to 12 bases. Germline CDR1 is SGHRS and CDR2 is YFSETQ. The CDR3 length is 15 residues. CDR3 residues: CASSLWGQGTDTQYF. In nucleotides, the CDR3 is TGCGCCAGCAGCTTGTGGGGGCAGGGGACAGATACGCAGTATTTT.

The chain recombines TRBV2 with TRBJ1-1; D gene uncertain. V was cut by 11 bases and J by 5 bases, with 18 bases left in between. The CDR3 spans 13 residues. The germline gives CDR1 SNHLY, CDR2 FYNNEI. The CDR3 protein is CASTPGIETEAFF. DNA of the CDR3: TGTGCCTCGACCCCGGGGATAGAAACTGAAGCTTTCTTT.

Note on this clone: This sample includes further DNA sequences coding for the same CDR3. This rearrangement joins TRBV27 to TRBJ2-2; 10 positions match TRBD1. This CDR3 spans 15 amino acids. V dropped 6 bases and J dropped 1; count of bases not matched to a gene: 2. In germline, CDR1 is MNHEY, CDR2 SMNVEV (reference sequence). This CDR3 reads CASSRDRGNTGELFF. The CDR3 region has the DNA TGTGCCAGCAGCCGGGACAGGGGGAACACCGGGGAGCTGTTTTTT.

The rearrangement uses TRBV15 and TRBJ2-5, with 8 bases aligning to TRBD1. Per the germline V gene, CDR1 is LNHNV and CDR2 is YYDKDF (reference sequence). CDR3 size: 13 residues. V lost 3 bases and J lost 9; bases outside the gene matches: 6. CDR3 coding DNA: TGTGCCACCAGCAGGGAACCGACAGGGGCCCAGTACTTC. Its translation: CATSREPTGAQYF.

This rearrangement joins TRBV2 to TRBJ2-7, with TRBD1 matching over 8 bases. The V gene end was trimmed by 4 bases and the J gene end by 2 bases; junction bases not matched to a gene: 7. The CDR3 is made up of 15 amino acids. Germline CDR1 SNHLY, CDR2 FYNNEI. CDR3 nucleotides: TGTGCCAGCAGTGGTTGGACAGGGTGGACCTACGAGCAGTACTTC. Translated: CASSGWTGWTYEQYF.

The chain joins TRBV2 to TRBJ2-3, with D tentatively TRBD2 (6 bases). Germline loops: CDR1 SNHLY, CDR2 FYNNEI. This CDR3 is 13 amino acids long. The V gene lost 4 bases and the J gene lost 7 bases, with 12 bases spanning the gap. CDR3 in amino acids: CASSVGAGYTQYF. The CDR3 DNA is TGTGCCAGCAGTGTAGGCGCGGGGTATACGCAGTATTTT.

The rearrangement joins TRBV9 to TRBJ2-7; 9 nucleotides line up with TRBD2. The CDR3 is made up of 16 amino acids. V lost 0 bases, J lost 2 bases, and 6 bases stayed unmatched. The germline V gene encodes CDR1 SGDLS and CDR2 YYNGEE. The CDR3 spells CASSVDYSGRTYEQYF. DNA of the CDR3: TGTGCCAGCAGCGTAGATTATAGCGGGAGAACCTACGAGCAGTACTTC.

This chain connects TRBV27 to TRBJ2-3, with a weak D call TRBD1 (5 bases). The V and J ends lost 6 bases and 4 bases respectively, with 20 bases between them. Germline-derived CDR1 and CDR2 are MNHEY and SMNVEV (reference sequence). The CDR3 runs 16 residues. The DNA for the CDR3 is TGTGCCAGCAGCCCCGCAGGGTCAACCCTACCAGATACGCAGTATTTT. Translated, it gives CASSPAGSTLPDTQYF.

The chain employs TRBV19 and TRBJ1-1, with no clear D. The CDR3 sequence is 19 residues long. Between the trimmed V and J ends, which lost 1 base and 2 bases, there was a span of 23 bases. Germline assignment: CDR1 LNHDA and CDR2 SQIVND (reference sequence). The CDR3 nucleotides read TGTGCCAGTAGTATAGTCCCCCAAGTTAGTGCCCACCGAAACACTGAAGCTTTCTTT. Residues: CASSIVPQVSAHRNTEAFF.

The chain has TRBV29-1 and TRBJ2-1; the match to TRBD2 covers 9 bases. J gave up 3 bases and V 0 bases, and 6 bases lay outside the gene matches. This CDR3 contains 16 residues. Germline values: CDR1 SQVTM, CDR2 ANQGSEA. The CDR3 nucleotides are TGCAGCGTTGAAGAGTATGCTAGCGGGATCTACAATGAGCAGTTCTTC. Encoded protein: CSVEEYASGIYNEQFF.

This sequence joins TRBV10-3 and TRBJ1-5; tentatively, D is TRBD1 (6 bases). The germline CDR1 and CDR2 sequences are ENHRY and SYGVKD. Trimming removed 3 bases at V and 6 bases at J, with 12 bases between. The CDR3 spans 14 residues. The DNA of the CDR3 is TGTGCCATCAGTGATCCGGGGGGCCGTCAGCCCCAGCATTTT. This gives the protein CAISDPGGRQPQHF.

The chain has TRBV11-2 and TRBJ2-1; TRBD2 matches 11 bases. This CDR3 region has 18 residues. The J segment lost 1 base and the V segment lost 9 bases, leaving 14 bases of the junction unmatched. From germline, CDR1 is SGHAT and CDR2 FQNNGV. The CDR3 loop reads CASSGLAGGLISYNEQFF. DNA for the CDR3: TGTGCCAGTAGCGGGCTAGCGGGAGGCCTCATATCCTACAATGAGCAGTTCTTC. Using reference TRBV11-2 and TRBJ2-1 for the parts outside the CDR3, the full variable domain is EAGVAQSPRYKIIEKRQSVAFWCNPISGHATLYWYQQILGQGPKLLIQFQNNGVVDDSQLPKDRFSAERLKGVDSTLKIQPAKLEDSAVYLCASSGLAGGLISYNEQFFGPGTRLTVL.

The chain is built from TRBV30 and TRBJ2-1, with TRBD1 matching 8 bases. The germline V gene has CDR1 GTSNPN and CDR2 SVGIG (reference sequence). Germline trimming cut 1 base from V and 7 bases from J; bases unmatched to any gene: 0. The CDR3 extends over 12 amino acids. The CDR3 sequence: CAWSGQGNEQFF. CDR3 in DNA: TGTGCCTGGAGTGGACAGGGGAATGAGCAGTTCTTC. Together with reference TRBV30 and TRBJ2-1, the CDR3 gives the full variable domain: SQTIHQWPATLVQPVGSPLSLECTVEGTSNPNLYWYRQAAGRGLQLLFYSVGIGQISSEVPQNLSASRPQDRQFILSSKKLLLSDSGFYLCAWSGQGNEQFFGPGTRLTVL.